The present T cell receptor (beta chain) was sequenced within a study of technical replicates of blood from several donors. TCRdb's table, derived via immunoSEQ multiplex PCR, lists solely in-frame clones and lacks some. The top ten hold approximately 0.42% of the sample, which has 78,000 or so clones, roughly 90% seen once. The length of the CDR3 is 15 residues. Germline V gives CDR1 SEHNR, CDR2 FQNEAQ (reference sequence). V lost 3 bases and J 5 bases, leaving 14 bases between the germline ends. The sequence was collected from a human donor in good health. The chain couples TRBV7-9 to TRBJ2-1; possible D gene TRBD1, 6 bases. The material sequenced was T cells isolated from PBMCs. The CDR3 loop reads CASSFVGQGHNEQFF. As DNA, the CDR3 is TGTGCCAGCAGCTTCGTGGGACAAGGACACAATGAGCAGTTCTTC. Drawing the rest from reference TRBV7-9 and TRBJ2-1, the complete variable domain is DTGVSQNPRHKITKRGQNVTFRCDPISEHNRLYWYRQTLGQGPEFLTYFQNEAQLEKSRLLSDRFSAERPKGSFSTLEIQRTEQGDSAMYLCASSFVGQGHNEQFFGPGTRLTVL.